Below, 24 T cell receptor beta chains from the same sample are listed, as sequenced in a study of blood T cells in healthy people across ages. It was with a sample-barcoded 5' primer and a J-beta primer mix that a second PCR of roughly 7 to 12 cycles was run. TCRdb used MiXCR to reprocess the 5' RACE reads, holding one entry per CDR3 protein. The table shows 650,000 to 1,000,000 distinct CDR3 sequences, with 46% occurring only once. Material: blood. These receptors all stem from a man older than 75 in good health.

To note about this clonotype: A single base separates this from a much larger clone, so it may be a read error. The V and J genes are TRBV24-1 and TRBJ2-1, with 7 bases lining up with TRBD1. The J call could be wrong; TRBJ2-7 is a better fit for the DNA end. Germline V lookup: CDR1 KGHDR, CDR2 SFDVKD. The CDR3 length is 17 residues. CDR3 sequence reads: CATSDGTGTAFYNEQYF. The CDR3 nucleotides are TGTGCCACCAGTGACGGTACCGGGACAGCGTTCTACAATGAGCAGTACTTC.

Comments on this clonotype: Just one base apart from a much larger clone, this may be a read error. J is TRBJ1-2 and V is TRBV12-3 or TRBV12-4; D is possibly TRBD1 (5 bases). The V end was cut by 3 bases, the J end by 0 bases, with 8 bases between. The CDR3 runs to 14 residues. The CDR3 loop reads CASSLWGTNYGYTF. DNA for the CDR3: TGTGCCAGCAGTTTGTGGGGGACTAACTATGGCTACACCTTC.

About this clonotype: A clone one base away is much larger, so this may be a read error. V and J are TRBV14 and TRBJ2-7, with TRBD2 identical over 11 bases. The CDR3 consists of 14 residues. J was trimmed by 7 bases and V by 4 bases; bases with no gene match: 6. Germline V gene sequence: CDR1 SGHDN, CDR2 FVKESK. DNA of the CDR3: TGTGCCAGCAGCCTTAGCGGGAGGGCCTGGGAGCAGTACTTC. It codes for CASSLSGRAWEQYF.

The J gene is TRBJ2-6, the V gene TRBV9, with D possibly matching TRBD2 (5 bases). Per germline, CDR1 SGDLS and CDR2 YYNGEE. The germline V and J ends were trimmed by 0 bases and 0 bases, with 7 bases remaining between them. This CDR3 spans 16 amino acids. The CDR3 loop reads CASSVAGNSGANVLTF. DNA of the CDR3: TGTGCCAGCAGCGTAGCGGGGAACTCTGGGGCCAACGTCCTGACTTTC.

The table lists this clonotype with a count of one. The chain employs TRBV7-2 and TRBJ2-1; 8 positions match TRBD2. Germline CDR1 is SGHTA and CDR2 is FQGNSA. V shed 5 bases and J 7 bases; nucleotides not matched to a gene: 10. The CDR3 extends over 15 amino acids. For the CDR3, the DNA is TGTGCCAGCAGCCACGAAGCGGGGGTGAGGAATGAGCAGTTCTTC. This sequence encodes CASSHEAGVRNEQFF.

The CDR3 region has the DNA TGTGCCAGCAGCCCCGTGGACCCCACAGATACGCAGTATTTT. Its translation is CASSPVDPTDTQYF. The chain carries TRBV7-9 and TRBJ2-3; D is uncertain. This CDR3 comprises 14 residues. Looked up from germline, CDR1 is SEHNR and CDR2 is FQNEAQ (reference sequence). The V gene lost 5 bases and the J gene lost 2 bases, with 11 bases spanning the gap.

This chain connects TRBV7-9 to TRBJ2-5; TRBD1 might be the D (5 bases). From germline, CDR1 is SEHNR and CDR2 FQNEAQ (reference sequence). There are 16 residues in the CDR3. V was pared by 2 bases and J by 2 bases, with 15 bases between. CDR3 sequence (DNA): TGTGCCAGCAGCTTACGGCAGGGAAGCCTACAAGAGACCCAGTACTTC. Protein sequence: CASSLRQGSLQETQYF.

The genes are TRBV28 and TRBJ1-2; TRBD1 agrees at 9 bases. Unmatched junction bases numbered 5, after V lost 6 bases and J lost 3 bases. CDR3 size: 14 residues. CDR1 MDHEN and CDR2 SYDVKM come from the germline V gene. CDR3 in DNA: TGTGCCAGCAGAACAGGGGGCGTCGACTATGGCTACACCTTC. This gives the protein CASRTGGVDYGYTF.

The rearrangement joins TRBV20-1 to TRBJ2-7; D is uncertain. The CDR3 runs 11 residues. V lost 4 bases and J lost 3, with 7 bases in between. Germline V gives CDR1 DFQATT, CDR2 SNEGSKA (reference sequence). The CDR3 bases are TGCAGTGCTAACAAGAACTACGAGCAGTACTTC. Translation: CSANKNYEQYF.

The rearrangement joins TRBV6-6 to TRBJ2-3; a possible D gene is TRBD1 (5 bases). Trimming shortened V by 2 bases and J by 5 bases, and 8 bases separated the two germline ends. This CDR3 has 13 residues. The V gene's germline CDR1 is MNHNY and CDR2 SVGAGI (reference sequence). CDR3 in amino acids: CASSYQGGDTQYF. The DNA of the CDR3 is TGTGCCAGCAGTTACCAGGGTGGAGATACGCAGTATTTT.

This clonotype has more than one count but fewer than ten. The rearrangement links TRBV10-2 to TRBJ2-1; D gene unclear. Germline CDR1 WSHSY, CDR2 SAAADI. V was clipped by 0 bases and J by 12 bases, with 9 bases between them. There are 12 residues in the CDR3. The CDR3 region is CASSESGKVQFF. The CDR3 DNA follows: TGCGCCAGCAGTGAGTCAGGGAAGGTGCAGTTCTTC.

The CDR3 loop is CASSLGPAGGQETQYF. In DNA form, the CDR3 reads TGTGCCAGCAGCTTAGGGCCCGCGGGAGGACAAGAGACCCAGTACTTC. The chain joins TRBV7-2 to TRBJ2-5; TRBD2 matches at 8 bases. The CDR3 has 16 amino acids. The V and J ends lost 1 base and 2 bases, in that order; junction bases with no gene match: 6. CDR1 and CDR2 from the germline V gene are SGHTA and FQGNSA.

The rearrangement uses TRBV13 and TRBJ2-7; 9 bases map to TRBD2. The CDR3 length is 15 residues. V was pared by 2 bases and J by 2 bases, with 4 bases of the junction left unmatched. The germline V gene encodes CDR1 PRHDT and CDR2 FYEKMQ (reference sequence). This CDR3 reads CASSLKLAGTYEQYF. In DNA, the CDR3 is TGTGCCAGCAGCTTAAAGCTAGCGGGAACCTACGAGCAGTACTTC. Full variable domain (rest looked up from reference TRBV13 and TRBJ2-7): AAGVIQSPRHLIKEKRETATLKCYPIPRHDTVYWYQQGPGQDPQFLISFYEKMQSDKGSIPDRFSAQQFSDYHSELNMSSLELGDSALYFCASSLKLAGTYEQYFGPGTRLTVT.

This clonotype is a singleton in its sample. This sequence joins TRBV2 and TRBJ1-4, with D possibly TRBD1 on 5 matching bases. Trimming pared 7 bases from V and 7 bases from J, leaving 19 bases between. Germline V CDR1 and CDR2: SNHLY, FYNNEI. This CDR3 spans 15 amino acids. The CDR3 protein is CASTQGLGESEKLFF. CDR3 bases: TGTGCCAGCACCCAGGGCTTAGGGGAAAGTGAAAAACTGTTTTTT.

This clonotype was observed a few times. This rearrangement joins TRBV27 to TRBJ2-7; 8 bases agree with TRBD2. V gave up 3 bases and J gave up 4 bases; unmatched junction bases: 17. This CDR3 comprises 18 residues. Germline V gene data show CDR1 as MNHEY and CDR2 as SMNVEV (reference sequence). Here the CDR3 DNA reads TGTGCCAGCAGTTTCGACGGAGGACGTAGCGGGATTTCGTACGAGCAGTACTTC. This codes for CASSFDGGRSGISYEQYF.

The chain joins TRBV5-1 to TRBJ2-7; possibly TRBD1 for D (5 bases). This CDR3 is 15 amino acids long. Germline CDR1 and CDR2: SGHRS and YFSETQ. V was shortened by 1 base and J by 2 bases, with 13 bases between the two germline ends. The CDR3 DNA reads as TGCGCCAGCAGCTTGTTATCGGCAGGGACCTACGAGCAGTACTTC. Translation gives CASSLLSAGTYEQYF.

A single count supports this clonotype. The chain combines TRBV7-2 with TRBJ2-5, with 8 bases aligning to TRBD2. The CDR3 has 16 residues. The V and J ends lost 5 bases and 2 bases, in that order; junction bases with no gene match: 10. CDR1 is SGHTA and CDR2 is FQGNSA in the germline V gene. The CDR3 bases are TGTGCCAGCAGCCGGACCATTACTAGCGGTCAAGAGACCCAGTACTTC. Encoded protein: CASSRTITSGQETQYF.

This chain connects TRBV9 to TRBJ2-3; D call uncertain. The V gene lost 0 bases and the J gene lost 0 bases, with 11 bases spanning the gap. The CDR3 covers 16 residues. The V gene's germline CDR1 is SGDLS and CDR2 YYNGEE. CDR3 sequence reads: CASSVGGRSSTDTQYF. In DNA, the CDR3 is TGTGCCAGCAGCGTAGGTGGGCGGTCTAGCACAGATACGCAGTATTTT.

This clonotype turned up a few times. The DNA of the CDR3 is TGTGCCAGCAGCTCGGGGGTAGCGGGAGGTACGCAGTATTTT. Translating gives CASSSGVAGGTQYF. The chain employs TRBV7-3 and TRBJ2-3; 10 bases align to TRBD2. This CDR3 region has 14 residues. Germline loops: CDR1 SGHTA, CDR2 FQGTGA. Trimming at V came to 4 bases and at J to 8 bases, leaving 6 bases not matched to a gene.

This rearrangement joins TRBV3-1 to TRBJ1-1; no reliable D call. Germline V gives CDR1 LGHDT, CDR2 YNNKEL (reference sequence). This CDR3 has 15 amino acids. With 0 bases removed from V and 7 bases from J, the gap between germline ends came to 15 bases. CDR3 amino acids: CASSQDVGRTDEAFF. The CDR3 nucleotides are TGTGCCAGCAGCCAAGATGTCGGTAGAACGGATGAAGCTTTCTTT.

Regarding this clonotype: Germline is not matched at one junction end, which may reflect a read error. This chain links TRBV7-2 with TRBJ2-1; D remains unclear. Germline CDR1 is SGHTA and CDR2 is FQGNSA. CDR3 size: 15 residues. The CDR3 loop is CASSLVSDSANVQFF. CDR3 nucleotide sequence: TGTGCCAGCAGCTTAGTTTCCGATTCGGCCAATGTGCAGTTCTTC.

The chain recombines TRBV12-3 or TRBV12-4 with TRBJ1-2; TRBD1 is a possible D gene (6 bases). CDR3 length: 13 amino acids. V lost 3 bases and J lost 5, with 10 bases in between. The CDR3, as DNA: TGTGCCAGCAGTTTTCAGGGGAGATATGGCTACACCTTC. It is translated as CASSFQGRYGYTF.

The gene calls are TRBV28 and TRBJ2-3; D not resolved. V was cut by 5 bases and J by 0 bases, with 6 bases left in between. Per the germline V gene, CDR1 is MDHEN and CDR2 is SYDVKM. The CDR3 length is 13 residues. The CDR3 loop is CASSPLSTDTQYF. The CDR3 region has the DNA TGTGCCAGCAGTCCCTTAAGCACAGATACGCAGTATTTT.

The V gene is TRBV20-1, the J gene TRBJ2-1; 7 bases are shared with TRBD2. J was trimmed by 4 bases and V by 1 base; bases with no gene match: 16. Germline CDR1 is DFQATT and CDR2 is SNEGSKA (reference sequence). The CDR3 length is 18 residues. CDR3 region: CSARGVTSIAGFYNEQFF. The CDR3 DNA sequence: TGCAGTGCTAGAGGGGTTACCTCCATAGCGGGCTTTTACAATGAGCAGTTCTTC.